One and the same sample provided the 24 T cell receptor beta chains below, sequenced in a study of identical twins. TCRdb itself ran the 5' RACE reads through MiXCR, one entry per CDR3 protein. This table holds 250,000 or so distinct CDR3 sequences, approximately 7.9% found once. This sample also belongs to another study, concerning yellow fever vaccine responses in identical twins.

Sequenced input: CD8+ T cells sorted from blood. The source is a woman aged 18 to 35 in good health.

This clonotype was detected a few times. The chain recombines TRBV4-2 with TRBJ2-2; D is possibly TRBD2 (5 bases). There are 15 residues in the CDR3. With 0 bases removed from V and 5 bases from J, the gap between germline ends came to 10 bases. Germline-derived CDR1 and CDR2 are LGHNA and YNFKEQ. CDR3 in amino acids: CASSQDTPGTGELFF. The CDR3 bases are TGTGCCAGCAGCCAAGATACCCCGGGGACCGGGGAGCTGTTTTTT.

This clonotype was detected only a few times. The chain links TRBV4-1 to TRBJ1-1, with 10 positions matching TRBD1. Germline V gene data show CDR1 as MGHRA and CDR2 as YSYEKL. This CDR3 has 15 amino acids. Trimming took 5 bases from V and 5 from J; bases not matched to a gene: 8. The CDR3 loop reads CASSARTGGNTEAFF. The CDR3 region has the DNA TGCGCCAGCAGCGCCCGGACAGGGGGAAATACTGAAGCTTTCTTT.

This clonotype was counted many times. V is TRBV5-6 and J is TRBJ2-6; D is undetermined. The CDR3 consists of 17 residues. CDR1 is SGHDT, CDR2 YYEEEE, per germline. V was trimmed by 0 bases and J by 0 bases, leaving 10 bases between them. This CDR3 is CASSLASAYSGANVLTF. DNA for the CDR3: TGTGCCAGCAGCTTGGCCTCAGCGTACTCTGGGGCCAACGTCCTGACTTTC. The full variable domain, rest sourced from reference TRBV5-6 and TRBJ2-6, is DAGVTQSPTHLIKTRGQQVTLRCSPKSGHDTVSWYQQALGQGPQFIFQYYEEEERQRGNFPDRFSGHQFPNYSSELNVNALLLGDSALYLCASSLASAYSGANVLTFGAGSRLTVL.

A few counts support this clonotype. One junction end disagrees with the germline gene, perhaps due to a read error. V gene TRBV12-3 or TRBV12-4 combines with J gene TRBJ1-5, with 9 bases aligning to TRBD1. The CDR3 consists of 16 residues. This CDR3 is CASSLASGQGNHPQHF. Here the CDR3 DNA reads TGTGCCAGCAGTTTAGCCTCGGGACAGGGCAATCACCCCCAGCATTTT.

This clonotype was detected only a few times. CDR3 DNA: TGTGCCAGCAGCTTCATCAATGGGGAGACCCAGTACTTC. As protein: CASSFINGETQYF. The chain combines TRBV2 with TRBJ2-5; D gene ambiguous. The CDR3 runs to 13 residues. Germline CDR1 is SNHLY and CDR2 is FYNNEI. V lost 6 bases, J lost 5 bases, and 13 bases lay in between.

V is TRBV5-1 and J is TRBJ2-5; 9 bases line up with TRBD2. Looked up from germline, CDR1 is SGHRS and CDR2 is YFSETQ. The junction had 5 bases not matched to a gene; V was cut back by 4 bases and J by 1 base. There are 15 residues in the CDR3. CDR3 in amino acids: CASSALAGPQETQYF. As DNA, the CDR3 is TGCGCCAGCAGCGCTCTAGCGGGACCCCAAGAGACCCAGTACTTC.

This clonotype was seen repeatedly, ten times or more. The CDR3 is CATSVAGGDETQYF. The CDR3 DNA follows: TGTGCCACCAGTGTTGCGGGAGGAGATGAGACCCAGTACTTC. The genes are TRBV24-1 and TRBJ2-5, with TRBD2 identical over 8 bases. V gave up 5 bases and J gave up 5 bases; unmatched junction bases: 6. The CDR3 extends over 14 amino acids. Germline V lookup: CDR1 KGHDR, CDR2 SFDVKD.

As regards this clonotype: A much larger clone differs from this one at a single base, so this may be a read error. V gene TRBV5-1 combines with J gene TRBJ2-3, with no clear D. CDR1 is SGHRS, CDR2 YFSETQ, per germline. The CDR3 runs 11 residues. In nucleotides, the CDR3 is TGCACCAGCAGCTTGGAAGATACGCAGTATTTT. Residues: CTSSLEDTQYF.

This chain links TRBV28 with TRBJ2-3, with 8 positions matching TRBD1. CDR1 is MDHEN and CDR2 is SYDVKM in the germline V gene. The CDR3 has 15 amino acids. V was clipped by 5 bases and J by 1 base; unmatched bases: 5. CDR3 amino acids: CASSATGVRTDTQYF. The CDR3 DNA reads as TGTGCCAGCAGTGCGACAGGGGTGCGCACAGATACGCAGTATTTT.

V is TRBV29-1 and J is TRBJ2-2; D remains unclear. V lost 1 base, J lost 1 base, and 4 bases lay in between. CDR3 length equals 13 residues. The germline V gene encodes CDR1 SQVTM and CDR2 ANQGSEA. The chain's CDR3 is CSVEAQNTGELFF. CDR3 bases: TGCAGCGTTGAAGCTCAGAACACCGGGGAGCTGTTTTTT.

The J gene is TRBJ2-2, the V gene TRBV4-2, with a possible D match to TRBD2 (6 bases). Germline lookup yields CDR1 LGHNA and CDR2 YNFKEQ. V gave up 0 bases and J gave up 6 bases, with 8 bases separating them. The CDR3 loop spans 14 amino acids. CDR3 DNA sequence: TGTGCCAGCAGCCAAGATGGAGGGGCCGGGGAGCTGTTTTTT. Residues: CASSQDGGAGELFF.

This clonotype has at least ten counts. The chain combines TRBV28 with TRBJ2-1; 9 positions match TRBD1. The J segment lost 7 bases and the V segment lost 10 bases, leaving 11 bases of the junction unmatched. The CDR3 is made up of 14 amino acids. Germline CDR1 MDHEN, CDR2 SYDVKM. CDR3 bases: TGTGCCACCCATGGGGACAGGGAATTTAATGAGCAGTTCTTC. It specifies CATHGDREFNEQFF.

The sample holds many counts of this clonotype. The gene calls are TRBV6-1 and TRBJ2-5; 11 bases line up with TRBD2. Germline V gene lookup returns CDR1 MNHNS and CDR2 SASEGT. The length of the CDR3 is 16 residues. After removal of 0 bases from V and 5 bases from J, the junction contained 5 bases not matched to a gene. DNA for the CDR3: TGTGCCAGCAGTGAAGCGGTACTAGCGGGAGACGAGACCCAGTACTTC. Its translation is CASSEAVLAGDETQYF.

Many counts were recorded for this clonotype. The rearrangement joins TRBV29-1 to TRBJ1-2; D unresolved. The ends were cut back, 0 bases at V and 4 bases at J, with 15 bases in the middle. This CDR3 has 15 amino acids. The V gene's germline CDR1 is SQVTM and CDR2 ANQGSEA. CDR3 nucleotides: TGCAGCGTTGAAGATAGGAAGGGAGCGATCTATGGCTACACCTTC. Residues: CSVEDRKGAIYGYTF.

The sample holds a few counts of this clonotype. V usage is TRBV3-1 and J usage is TRBJ2-1, with 7 nucleotides matching TRBD1. Germline CDR1 and CDR2: LGHDT and YNNKEL (reference sequence). This CDR3 contains 15 residues. The ends lost 4 bases at V and 12 bases at J; junction bases unmatched: 15. The CDR3 nucleotides are TGTGCCAGCAGCCTAGGGACAGCTCATCCTTCGGGGCAGTTCTTC. Protein product: CASSLGTAHPSGQFF.

This chain connects TRBV3-1 to TRBJ2-1; the D is unclear. The V and J ends lost 4 bases and 0 bases respectively, with 16 bases between them. Looked up from germline, CDR1 is LGHDT and CDR2 is YNNKEL (reference sequence). The length of the CDR3 is 17 residues. The CDR3 protein is CASSPLKYESSYNEQFF. DNA of the CDR3: TGTGCCAGCAGCCCACTAAAATACGAAAGCTCCTACAATGAGCAGTTCTTC.

This clonotype was counted a few times. The chain is built from TRBV5-1 and TRBJ2-2; 7 positions match TRBD1. Trimming took 0 bases from V and 5 from J; bases not matched to a gene: 10. The CDR3 runs to 17 residues. The germline gives CDR1 SGHRS, CDR2 YFSETQ. This CDR3 reads CASSLDATGVRTGELFF. In DNA, the CDR3 is TGCGCCAGCAGCTTGGATGCTACAGGGGTACGAACCGGGGAGCTGTTTTTT.

The genes are TRBV10-3 and TRBJ2-7; unclear D gene. The CDR3 loop spans 11 amino acids. In germline, CDR1 is ENHRY, CDR2 SYGVKD. Trimming pared 3 bases from V and 6 bases from J, leaving 6 bases between. The CDR3 loop reads CAISESLEQYF. CDR3 bases: TGTGCCATCAGTGAATCGCTCGAGCAGTACTTC.

J is TRBJ2-5 and V is TRBV10-3, with TRBD2 matching over 15 bases. Germline CDR1 is ENHRY and CDR2 is SYGVKD. CDR3 length: 15 residues. J was trimmed by 5 bases and V by 11 bases; bases with no gene match: 9. The CDR3 bases are TGTGCCTCAAGGACTAGCGGGAGGGAAGTGGAGACCCAGTACTTC. It yields the protein CASRTSGREVETQYF.

The chain couples TRBV6-2 or TRBV6-3 to TRBJ2-1; D call uncertain. V was shortened by 5 bases and J by 6 bases, with 14 bases between the two germline ends. CDR1 and CDR2 from the germline V gene are MNHEY and SVGEGT. The CDR3 is made up of 14 amino acids. CDR3 sequence: CASSPFVTANEQFF. Here the CDR3 DNA reads TGTGCCAGCAGTCCCTTTGTGACGGCCAATGAGCAGTTCTTC.

This clonotype was seen once. A much larger clone differs by one base, so this may be a read error. This chain links TRBV29-1 with TRBJ2-3; D is perhaps TRBD1 or TRBD2 (5 bases each). V was clipped by 7 bases and J by 11 bases, with 16 bases between them. CDR1 and CDR2 (germline): SQVTM, ANQGSEA. CDR3 length: 11 residues. CDR3 region: CSGPGGGMQYF. As DNA, the CDR3 is TGCAGCGGTCCAGGTGGGGGAATGCAGTATTTT.

This clonotype was counted at least ten times. CDR3 DNA: TGTGCCAGCAGCTTAGCGGAAAGGCAGGTCCCAGAGACCCAGTACTTC. As protein: CASSLAERQVPETQYF. The chain employs TRBV7-8 and TRBJ2-5; D not resolved. Trimming stripped 0 bases from V and 4 bases from J, with 15 bases between. The CDR3 has 16 residues. Germline V lookup: CDR1 SGHVS, CDR2 FQNEAQ.

This clonotype was observed a handful of times. The chain employs TRBV6-5 and TRBJ2-5; D may be TRBD2 (5 bases). Per the germline V gene, CDR1 is MNHEY and CDR2 is SVGAGI. The CDR3 totals 15 residues. The V end was cut by 0 bases, the J end by 2 bases, with 10 bases between. DNA for the CDR3: TGTGCCAGCAGTTACTCCGGACTGGATCAAGAGACCCAGTACTTC. Translated: CASSYSGLDQETQYF.

At least ten counts were recorded for this clonotype. V usage is TRBV20-1 and J usage is TRBJ2-7; 7 positions match TRBD1. With V trimmed by 6 bases and J by 0 bases, 8 bases remained unmatched. CDR1 is DFQATT and CDR2 is SNEGSKA in the germline V gene (reference sequence). The length of the CDR3 is 14 residues. CDR3 nucleotides: TGCAGTGCAACCGGACAGGCCGTCTCCTACGAGCAGTACTTC. It is translated as CSATGQAVSYEQYF.